This T cell receptor (beta chain) was sequenced during a study of metastatic and nonmetastatic thyroid tumors. Study overall: A comparison of repertoires was made across blood and tumor or nodule tissue from malignant and benign thyroid patients. Study-wide findings and caveats: Versus benign nodules, malignant thyroid tumors reportedly had significantly higher TCR beta diversity, in blood and tumor.

To note about this clone: Its antigen is not known.

Each patient came to thyroid surgery without any prior treatment (of any kind). The germline V gene encodes CDR1 MNHNS and CDR2 SASEGT. The V segment lost 3 bases and the J segment 5 bases; nucleotides outside the gene matches: 12. CDR3 length: 17 residues. Via MiXCR, TCRdb re-called the PCR reads. This sample yields approximately 38,000 clones, of which around 28% are seen a single time; under 13% belongs to the top ten. This TCR was sampled from a male donor with papillary thyroid cancer or a benign thyroid nodule (not recorded which). Some clones in this sample may be carry-over from other donors' samples. Source material: blood. This chain joins TRBV6-1 and TRBJ2-3; 9 bases map to TRBD2. CDR3 in amino acids: CASSEGLAGGPRDTQYF. In DNA form, the CDR3 reads TGTGCCAGCAGTGAGGGACTAGCTGGAGGGCCGAGAGATACGCAGTATTTT.